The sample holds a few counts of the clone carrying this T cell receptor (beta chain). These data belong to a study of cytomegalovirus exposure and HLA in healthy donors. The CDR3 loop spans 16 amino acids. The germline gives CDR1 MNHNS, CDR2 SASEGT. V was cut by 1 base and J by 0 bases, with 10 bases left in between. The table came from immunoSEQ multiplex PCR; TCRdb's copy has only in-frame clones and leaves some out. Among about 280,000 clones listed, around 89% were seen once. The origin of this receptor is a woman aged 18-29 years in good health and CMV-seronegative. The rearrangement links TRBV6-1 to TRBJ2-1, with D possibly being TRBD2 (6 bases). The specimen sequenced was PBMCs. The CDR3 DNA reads TGTGCCAGCAGTGAAGACCGGGGAGGCTCCTACAATGAGCAGTTCTTC. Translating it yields CASSEDRGGSYNEQFF.